Following are 8 T cell receptor beta chains from one sample sequenced in a study of regulatory T cells in long-lasting Graves disease. Arm-PCR of CDR3 regions with iRepertoire HTBI primers generated TCR beta libraries. MiXCR, run by TCRdb on the multiplex PCR reads, gives a single entry per CDR3 protein. The sample yields about 320,000 distinct CDR3 sequences, 15% to 20% seen once. Time point noted: newly diagnosed GD, antithyroid drugs for less than 3 months. With RNA extracted from PBMCs as input, the TCR library was made. The starting material was peripheral blood mononuclear cells (PBMCs), obtained at new diagnosis, from a patient treated with antithyroid drugs. These receptors were obtained from a female donor with Graves disease.

This clonotype has ten or more counts. This chain uses TRBV6-2 or TRBV6-3 with TRBJ2-7; 9 nucleotides align to TRBD1. J was trimmed by 5 bases and V by 6 bases; bases with no gene match: 5. Germline V lookup: CDR1 MNHEY, CDR2 SVGEGT. The CDR3 length is 13 residues. Here the CDR3 DNA reads TGTGCCAGCAGGGGGACAGGGATGAACGAGCAGTACTTC. Its translation: CASRGTGMNEQYF.

This clonotype was recorded at least ten times. This chain links TRBV20-1 with TRBJ2-1; 8 nucleotides line up with TRBD2. The CDR3 covers 17 residues. The germline gives CDR1 DFQATT, CDR2 SNEGSKA (reference sequence). The V and J ends lost 6 bases and 0 bases, in that order; junction bases with no gene match: 13. The CDR3 reads CSARGGGRSGSYNEQFF. The CDR3 nucleotides read TGCAGTGCACGGGGGGGCGGGAGGTCTGGCTCCTACAATGAGCAGTTCTTC.

This clonotype appeared a few times. The chain joins TRBV28 to TRBJ2-5; D ambiguous. This CDR3 spans 13 amino acids. The germline V gene has CDR1 MDHEN and CDR2 SYDVKM. V was pared by 7 bases and J by 4 bases, with 13 bases between. CDR3 coding DNA: TGTGCCAGCACCAAGTGGACCGCAGAGACCCAGTACTTC. Residues: CASTKWTAETQYF.

The rearrangement links TRBV7-8 to TRBJ2-7; tentative D call: TRBD1 (6 bases). This CDR3 spans 17 amino acids. The germline CDR1 and CDR2 sequences are SGHVS and FQNEAQ. V was shortened by 1 base and J by 0 bases, with 16 bases between the two germline ends. CDR3 in amino acids: CASSLELGSGDSYEQYF. DNA for the CDR3: TGTGCCAGCAGCTTAGAATTGGGGTCAGGGGACTCCTACGAGCAGTACTTC.

This clonotype has a count of ten or more. CDR3 sequence: CASSWTSITGELFF. In nucleotides, the CDR3 is TGTGCCAGCAGCTGGACTAGCATCACCGGGGAGCTGTTTTTT. The chain combines TRBV7-2 with TRBJ2-2, with 8 nucleotides matching TRBD2. This CDR3 has 14 amino acids. Looked up from germline, CDR1 is SGHTA and CDR2 is FQGNSA. J gave up 4 bases and V 4 bases, and 2 bases lay outside the gene matches. The complete variable domain, with remaining parts taken from reference TRBV7-2 and TRBJ2-2, reads GAGVSQSPSNKVTEKGKDVELRCDPISGHTALYWYRQSLGQGLEFLIYFQGNSAPDKSGLPSDRFSAERTGGSVSTLTIQRTQQEDSAVYLCASSWTSITGELFFGEGSRLTVL.

This clonotype occurred many times. This rearrangement joins TRBV20-1 to TRBJ2-6; possible D gene TRBD1, 5 bases. V was cut by 6 bases and J by 0 bases, with 15 bases left in between. The CDR3 extends over 16 amino acids. CDR1 and CDR2 (germline): DFQATT, SNEGSKA (reference sequence). CDR3 loop: CSAESVGHSGANVLTF. The CDR3 nucleotides read TGCAGTGCCGAGAGCGTCGGACACTCTGGGGCCAACGTCCTGACTTTC.

In its sample, this clonotype was seen many times. J is TRBJ2-7 and V is TRBV19; 10 positions agree with TRBD2. After removal of 5 bases from V and 6 bases from J, the junction contained 10 bases not matched to a gene. Germline-derived CDR1 and CDR2 are LNHDA and SQIVND (reference sequence). This CDR3 has 15 residues. The CDR3 is CASSPHTSGAAEQYF. For the CDR3, the DNA is TGTGCCAGTAGTCCTCACACTAGCGGGGCCGCCGAGCAGTACTTC. Drawing the rest from reference TRBV19 and TRBJ2-7, the complete variable domain is DGGITQSPKYLFRKEGQNVTLSCEQNLNHDAMYWYRQDPGQGLRLIYYSQIVNDFQKGDIAEGYSVSREKKESFPLTVTSAQKNPTAFYLCASSPHTSGAAEQYFGPGTRLTVT.

This clonotype was detected ten times or more. The chain combines TRBV6-5 with TRBJ1-1; D remains ambiguous. The CDR3 has 13 residues. Germline CDR1 is MNHEY and CDR2 is SVGAGI. The germline V and J ends were trimmed by 3 bases and 1 base, with 6 bases remaining between them. The CDR3 loop reads CASSYHANTEAFF. Written as DNA, the CDR3 is TGTGCCAGCAGTTATCACGCGAACACTGAAGCTTTCTTT.